This T cell receptor (beta chain) was found in a study of blood T cell repertoires in COVID-19. The data were produced by immunoSEQ multiplex PCR, yet TCRdb's version contains in-frame clones alone and is incomplete. Among some 200,000 clones, about 78% were seen once, and the ten largest hold around a sixth. CDR1 is DFQATT and CDR2 is SNEGSKA in the germline V gene (reference sequence). The CDR3 runs 17 residues. V dropped 3 bases and J dropped 4; count of bases not matched to a gene: 16. The participants were between about 18 and 95 years old and came from about two dozen US areas. Participant-given clinical history determined each cohort assignment. Two consecutive negative NP/OP PCR tests, clearance, or resolved symptoms defined Cohort 3 recovery. This clone was observed a handful of times.

The sample was PBMCs or T cells enriched from blood (not recorded which). V usage is TRBV20-1 and J usage is TRBJ1-2; 8 nucleotides agree with TRBD1. This TCR came from a woman in her 50s who had recovered from COVID-19. CDR3 amino acids: CSASVAAGGRGGYGYTF. The CDR3 coding sequence is TGCAGTGCTAGTGTCGCCGCAGGGGGCCGGGGTGGCTATGGCTACACCTTC.